The following is a TCR beta chain sequence with its context. Antigen unknown. This sample is part of a study of shared clonotypes between healthy human individuals. About the study: For every donor, three CD4 naive, three CD4 memory, two CD8 naive and one CD8 memory plates were used. General study findings and limits: For sorted subsets, rarefaction showed incomplete sequencing despite large depth.

Clones were sequenced by immunoSEQ multiplex PCR, and TCRdb holds only the in-frame ones, with some missing. The sample records some 1.5 million clones, approximately 97% being singletons. Germline CDR1 reads SGHRS; CDR2 reads YFSETQ. Trimming took 1 base from V and 2 from J; bases not matched to a gene: 3. This CDR3 is built from 16 residues. Sequenced material: naive CD4+ T cells sorted from blood. Subset indicated: CD45RA+ positively selected. This TCR was sampled from a man aged 25-45 years in good health. J is TRBJ2-5 and V is TRBV5-1; 12 positions agree with TRBD2. This CDR3 reads CASSLSLAGGQETQYF. As DNA, the CDR3 is TGCGCCAGCAGCTTGTCCCTAGCGGGAGGGCAAGAGACCCAGTACTTC.